This record looks at one T cell receptor (beta chain) sequence and its context. Its antigen is currently unknown. It was cDNA, reverse transcribed from extracted RNA, that served as the sequencing template. The assay was immunoSEQ multiplex PCR, and TCRdb's table has in-frame clones only and misses some. This sample has approximately 150,000 clones, with approximately 65% found just once. The entry originates in a study of CD8+ T cells in alopecia areata. Regarding the study as a whole: Patients shared TCRs less clearly than mice did, possibly owing to HLA. Lesional scalp displayed greater clonality than normal scalp, most notably in alopecia totalis/universalis.

Sorting separated CD4+ and CD8+ T cells out of PBMCs. Germline CDR1 and CDR2: MNHEY and SMNVEV (reference sequence). Trimming removed 9 bases from V and 4 bases from J, with 13 bases in between. CDR3 length: 13 residues. Sequenced input: CD8+ T cells sorted from blood. This receptor was identified in a human donor in good health. V is TRBV27 and J is TRBJ2-4, with D perhaps being TRBD1 or TRBD2 (6 bases each). DNA for the CDR3: TGTGCCAGTGGCGGGACACCGAAAAACATTCAGTACTTC. Translated: CASGGTPKNIQYF.